The clone carrying this TCR beta chain showed up just once. V was shortened by 6 bases and J by 3 bases, with 9 bases between the two germline ends. Germline loops: CDR1 MDHEN, CDR2 SYDVKM. The CDR3 is 13 residues long. This sample is drawn from a study of blood T cell repertoires in COVID-19. Repertoires were generated with immunoSEQ multiplex PCR, while TCRdb's copy carries only in-frame clones and drops some. The sample includes some 400,000 clones, about 90% seen only once; the top ten take about 1.5%. Individuals drawn from some 25 US areas were about 18 to 100 years old. Each participant's cohort was designated according to participant-reported clinical history.

This receptor was taken from a man aged 30 to 45 who had recovered from COVID-19. The sample comprised PBMCs or T cells enriched from blood (not recorded which). The V and J genes are TRBV28 and TRBJ1-5; tentative D call: TRBD1 (5 bases). CDR3 region: CASRVQANQPQHF. The CDR3 DNA follows: TGTGCCAGCAGGGTACAGGCCAATCAGCCCCAGCATTTT.